Listed below are T cell receptor beta chains from one sample, sequenced in a study of graft-versus-host responses after intestinal transplantation. Clones were read by immunoSEQ multiplex PCR, and TCRdb kept only the in-frame ones, dropping some. The data show under 9,500 clones, 74% seen once. The input for sequencing was ileum tissue, taken around 500 days after intestinal transplant. The receptor set was obtained from a human patient who received an intestinal transplant, so some T cells may come from the graft donor. Both conserved end residues are part of each CDR3. A D gene is named only where the DNA matches it firmly. Where a row states a size, it is once, few, many or the class of an expanded clone; other rows omit it.

d_call: TRBD2
j_call: TRBJ2-1
clone_size: NA
v_call: TRBV5-1
cdr3_aa: CASRTSGSYNEQFF
cdr3_nt: TGCGCCAGCAGAACTAGCGGGAGTTACAATGAGCAGTTCTTC

d_call: NA
j_call: TRBJ2-7
clone_size: NA
v_call: TRBV27
cdr3_aa: CASSLDRLASYEQYF
cdr3_nt: TGTGCCAGCAGTTTGGACCGCCTGGCCAGCTACGAGCAGTACTTC

d_call: NA
j_call: TRBJ1-2
clone_size: NA
v_call: TRBV19
cdr3_aa: CASSTPGSATNYGYTF
cdr3_nt: TGTGCCAGTAGTACCCCTGGTTCGGCTACTAACTATGGCTACACCTTC

d_call: TRBD2
j_call: TRBJ2-5
clone_size: few
v_call: TRBV9
cdr3_aa: CASSPRLAGTQYF
cdr3_nt: TGTGCCAGCAGCCCGCGACTAGCCGGGACCCAGTACTTC

d_call: TRBD1
j_call: TRBJ1-5
clone_size: NA
v_call: TRBV6-5
cdr3_aa: CASSRQGGQPQHF
cdr3_nt: TGTGCCAGCAGTAGACAGGGAGGTCAGCCCCAGCATTTT

d_call: NA
j_call: TRBJ2-5
clone_size: few
v_call: TRBV5-1
cdr3_aa: CASSRNLQETQYF
cdr3_nt: TGCGCCAGCAGCAGGAACCTCCAAGAGACCCAGTACTTC

d_call: TRBD1
j_call: TRBJ2-7
clone_size: NA
v_call: TRBV5-1
cdr3_aa: CASSLEGGAYEQYF
cdr3_nt: TGCGCCAGCAGCTTGGAAGGGGGCGCCTACGAGCAGTACTTC

d_call: TRBD2
j_call: TRBJ2-7
clone_size: NA
v_call: TRBV2
cdr3_aa: CASSEGRLAGVYEQYF
cdr3_nt: TGTGCCAGCAGTGAAGGCCGCCTAGCGGGAGTCTACGAGCAGTACTTC

d_call: NA
j_call: TRBJ2-1
clone_size: NA
v_call: TRBV5-4
cdr3_aa: CASRPTLDSSSYNEQFF
cdr3_nt: TGTGCCAGCAGACCGACTCTTGACAGTAGCTCCTACAATGAGCAGTTCTTC

d_call: TRBD1
j_call: TRBJ2-7
clone_size: NA
v_call: TRBV5-5
cdr3_aa: CASSRTTGAEQYF
cdr3_nt: TGTGCCAGCAGCCGTACAACAGGGGCCGAGCAGTACTTC

d_call: NA
j_call: TRBJ1-6
clone_size: once
v_call: TRBV27
cdr3_aa: CASSLGRQNNSPLHF
cdr3_nt: TGTGCCAGCAGTTTAGGGAGGCAGAATAATTCACCCCTCCACTTT

d_call: TRBD1
j_call: TRBJ2-7
clone_size: NA
v_call: TRBV5-4
cdr3_aa: CASSLVGRDRDYEQYF
cdr3_nt: TGTGCCAGCAGCTTAGTCGGCCGGGACAGAGACTACGAGCAGTACTTC

d_call: NA
j_call: TRBJ1-2
clone_size: NA
v_call: TRBV28
cdr3_aa: CASNPGGRSFYGYTF
cdr3_nt: TGTGCCAGCAACCCCGGGGGGAGGTCTTTCTATGGCTACACCTTC

d_call: TRBD2
j_call: TRBJ2-1
clone_size: NA
v_call: TRBV12-5
cdr3_aa: CASGRGLAINEQFF
cdr3_nt: TGTGCTAGTGGTAGGGGACTAGCAATCAATGAGCAGTTCTTC

d_call: NA
j_call: TRBJ1-5
clone_size: NA
v_call: TRBV6-6
cdr3_aa: CASRKPDSNQPQHF
cdr3_nt: TGTGCCAGCAGGAAACCCGATAGCAATCAGCCCCAGCATTTT